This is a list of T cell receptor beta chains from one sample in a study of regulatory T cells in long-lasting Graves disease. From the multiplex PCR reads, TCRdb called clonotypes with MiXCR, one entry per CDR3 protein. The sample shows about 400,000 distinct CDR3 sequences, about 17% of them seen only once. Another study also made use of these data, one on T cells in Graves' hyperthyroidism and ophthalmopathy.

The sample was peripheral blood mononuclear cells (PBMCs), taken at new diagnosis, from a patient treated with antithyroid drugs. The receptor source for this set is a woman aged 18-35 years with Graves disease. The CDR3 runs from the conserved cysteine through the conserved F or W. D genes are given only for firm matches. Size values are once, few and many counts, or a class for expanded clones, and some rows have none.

CDR3 DNA: TGTGCCAGCAGTCCCCTTTCTAGCGGGGCTAGCACAGATACGCAGTATTTT
CDR3 protein: CASSPLSSGASTDTQYF
clone size: many
D gene: TRBD2
V gene: TRBV6-1
CDR3 length: 17
J gene: TRBJ2-3

CDR3 DNA: TGTGCCAGCAGCCCGACTAGCGGGGGGGTAGAGACCCAGTACTTC
CDR3 protein: CASSPTSGGVETQYF
clone size: -
D gene: TRBD2
V gene: TRBV6-1
CDR3 length: 15
J gene: TRBJ2-5

CDR3 DNA: TGTGCCAGCAGTTTATCCAACAATCAGCCCCAGCATTTT
CDR3 protein: CASSLSNNQPQHF
clone size: many
D gene: -
V gene: TRBV27
CDR3 length: 13
J gene: TRBJ1-5

CDR3 DNA: TGTGCCAGCAGCCGACTCAACATCGAGATCTCACCCCTCCACTTT
CDR3 protein: CASSRLNIEISPLHF
clone size: -
D gene: -
V gene: TRBV5-5
CDR3 length: 15
J gene: TRBJ1-6

CDR3 DNA: TGTGCCAGCAGCTCACTCCATCTTCGGGACAGGATGTACTTC
CDR3 protein: CASSSLHLRDRMYF
clone size: many
D gene: TRBD1
V gene: TRBV5-5
CDR3 length: 14
J gene: TRBJ2-4

CDR3 DNA: TGTGCCAGCAGCTTGCGGACAGGGCGTTCTAACTATGGCTACACCTTC
CDR3 protein: CASSLRTGRSNYGYTF
clone size: many
D gene: TRBD1
V gene: TRBV5-5
CDR3 length: 16
J gene: TRBJ1-2

CDR3 DNA: TGTGCCAGCAACTCCCTCGGGGGACCCTCCTACGAGCAGTACTTC
CDR3 protein: CASNSLGGPSYEQYF
clone size: many
D gene: -
V gene: TRBV6-1
CDR3 length: 15
J gene: TRBJ2-7

CDR3 DNA: TGTGCCAGCAGTTTAAGGGGACAGGGAGGCTCCTATAATTCACCCCTCCACTTT
CDR3 protein: CASSLRGQGGSYNSPLHF
clone size: many
D gene: TRBD1
V gene: TRBV27
CDR3 length: 18
J gene: TRBJ1-6

CDR3 DNA: TGTGCCAGCAGAATAGGACAGGGGGGAGGAAACACCATATATTTT
CDR3 protein: CASRIGQGGGNTIYF
clone size: many
D gene: TRBD1
V gene: TRBV6-2/TRBV6-3
CDR3 length: 15
J gene: TRBJ1-3

CDR3 DNA: TGTGCCAGCAGTCCCAGGGGTCGGGACACTGAAGCTTTCTTT
CDR3 protein: CASSPRGRDTEAFF
clone size: many
D gene: -
V gene: TRBV2
CDR3 length: 14
J gene: TRBJ1-1

CDR3 DNA: TGTGCCAGCAGTGTTGGGGGGGGGGGGGTAGATACGCAGTATTTT
CDR3 protein: CASSVGGGGVDTQYF
clone size: many
D gene: TRBD2
V gene: TRBV2
CDR3 length: 15
J gene: TRBJ2-3

CDR3 DNA: TGCGCCAGCAGTACCGGTCTAGCGGGGGGCACAGATACGCAGTATTTT
CDR3 protein: CASSTGLAGGTDTQYF
clone size: few
D gene: TRBD2
V gene: TRBV5-1
CDR3 length: 16
J gene: TRBJ2-3

CDR3 DNA: TGCAGTGCTAGACTAAAAGGAAGGTTGGGAGAGACCCAGTACTTC
CDR3 protein: CSARLKGRLGETQYF
clone size: -
D gene: -
V gene: TRBV20-1
CDR3 length: 15
J gene: TRBJ2-5

CDR3 DNA: TGTGCCAGCAGTCCAACGGCCGGGACAGGGGGACGAGCTTTCTTT
CDR3 protein: CASSPTAGTGGRAFF
clone size: -
D gene: TRBD1
V gene: TRBV3-1
CDR3 length: 15
J gene: TRBJ1-1

CDR3 DNA: TGTGCCAGCAGCTTAGCGTCCTCACCCCTCCACTTT
CDR3 protein: CASSLASSPLHF
clone size: many
D gene: -
V gene: TRBV13
CDR3 length: 12
J gene: TRBJ1-6

CDR3 DNA: TGTGCCTGGAGTGTTCTCGAGGGTTCTGAAGCTTTCTTT
CDR3 protein: CAWSVLEGSEAFF
clone size: many
D gene: -
V gene: TRBV30
CDR3 length: 13
J gene: TRBJ1-1

CDR3 DNA: TGCGCCAGCAGCTTCAGGGTCTCGGACACTGAAGCTTTCTTT
CDR3 protein: CASSFRVSDTEAFF
clone size: many
D gene: -
V gene: TRBV5-1
CDR3 length: 14
J gene: TRBJ1-1

CDR3 DNA: TGCAGTGCTAGAGGGTCAGACAGGGACTACAATGAGCAGTTCTTC
CDR3 protein: CSARGSDRDYNEQFF
clone size: many
D gene: TRBD1
V gene: TRBV20-1
CDR3 length: 15
J gene: TRBJ2-1

CDR3 DNA: TGTGCCAGCAGTGGACTAGTCGGCACCGGGGAGCTGTTTTTT
CDR3 protein: CASSGLVGTGELFF
clone size: many
D gene: -
V gene: TRBV2
CDR3 length: 14
J gene: TRBJ2-2

CDR3 DNA: TGTGCCAGCAGCTTGAGGCCAGGGATGATAGACGAGCAGTACTTC
CDR3 protein: CASSLRPGMIDEQYF
clone size: few
D gene: -
V gene: TRBV5-5
CDR3 length: 15
J gene: TRBJ2-7

CDR3 DNA: TGCAGTGCTAGGGACCCTAACACCGGGGAGCTGTTTTTT
CDR3 protein: CSARDPNTGELFF
clone size: few
D gene: -
V gene: TRBV20-1
CDR3 length: 13
J gene: TRBJ2-2

CDR3 DNA: TGTGCCAGCAGTGTCGCAGAGACCCAGTACTTC
CDR3 protein: CASSVAETQYF
clone size: few
D gene: -
V gene: TRBV6-1
CDR3 length: 11
J gene: TRBJ2-5

CDR3 DNA: TGTGCCACCCTAGGACGGTCGAACTATGGCTACACCTTC
CDR3 protein: CATLGRSNYGYTF
clone size: many
D gene: -
V gene: TRBV27
CDR3 length: 13
J gene: TRBJ1-2

CDR3 DNA: TGTGCCAGCAGCTGGACAGGGGGCATGGGAAACACCATATATTTT
CDR3 protein: CASSWTGGMGNTIYF
clone size: -
D gene: TRBD1
V gene: TRBV3-1
CDR3 length: 15
J gene: TRBJ1-3

CDR3 DNA: TGTGCCACCAGCAGAGAGTTTGGGACTAGCGGGGGGACCCAGTACTTC
CDR3 protein: CATSREFGTSGGTQYF
clone size: once
D gene: TRBD2
V gene: TRBV15
CDR3 length: 16
J gene: TRBJ2-5

CDR3 DNA: TGTGCCAGCAACGTCATAGACAGGGGGAACACCGGGGAGCTGTTTTTT
CDR3 protein: CASNVIDRGNTGELFF
clone size: many
D gene: TRBD1
V gene: TRBV5-6
CDR3 length: 16
J gene: TRBJ2-2

CDR3 DNA: TGTGCCAGCAGCCTTAGGGGTCCAGGGAGCAATGAGCAGTTCTTC
CDR3 protein: CASSLRGPGSNEQFF
clone size: few
D gene: -
V gene: TRBV7-8
CDR3 length: 15
J gene: TRBJ2-1

CDR3 DNA: TGTGCCAGCAGCCAATATCTTCTTAACTCTGGAAACACCATATATTTT
CDR3 protein: CASSQYLLNSGNTIYF
clone size: many
D gene: -
V gene: TRBV3-1
CDR3 length: 16
J gene: TRBJ1-3

CDR3 DNA: TGTGCCAGCAGCTCCTGGCAGGTTGACTACGAGCAGTACTTC
CDR3 protein: CASSSWQVDYEQYF
clone size: many
D gene: -
V gene: TRBV11-2
CDR3 length: 14
J gene: TRBJ2-7

CDR3 DNA: TGCAGTGCCGGGGTGGGGGCGGGGGCTGAGCAGTTCTTC
CDR3 protein: CSAGVGAGAEQFF
clone size: many
D gene: -
V gene: TRBV20-1
CDR3 length: 13
J gene: TRBJ2-1

CDR3 DNA: TGTGCCATACGACAGGGGGCTAACTATGGCTACACCTTC
CDR3 protein: CAIRQGANYGYTF
clone size: many
D gene: TRBD1
V gene: TRBV10-3
CDR3 length: 13
J gene: TRBJ1-2

CDR3 DNA: TGTGCCAGCAGGAACCAAGAGACCCAGTACTTC
CDR3 protein: CASRNQETQYF
clone size: many
D gene: -
V gene: TRBV6-1
CDR3 length: 11
J gene: TRBJ2-5

CDR3 DNA: TGTGCCAGCAGGCGGACTAGCGGGACCACCGGGGAGCTGTTTTTT
CDR3 protein: CASRRTSGTTGELFF
clone size: -
D gene: TRBD2
V gene: TRBV7-9
CDR3 length: 15
J gene: TRBJ2-2

CDR3 DNA: TGTGCCAGCACCGGACAGCAAAACACTGAAGCTTTCTTT
CDR3 protein: CASTGQQNTEAFF
clone size: many
D gene: -
V gene: TRBV18
CDR3 length: 13
J gene: TRBJ1-1

CDR3 DNA: TGTGCCAGCAGTTACTCGAGGGGACAGGCAAGGTCTGGCTACACCTTC
CDR3 protein: CASSYSRGQARSGYTF
clone size: -
D gene: TRBD1
V gene: TRBV6-5
CDR3 length: 16
J gene: TRBJ1-2

CDR3 DNA: TGTGCCCTACAGCTTCCGAACACCGGGGAGCTGTTTTTT
CDR3 protein: CALQLPNTGELFF
clone size: -
D gene: -
V gene: TRBV25-1
CDR3 length: 13
J gene: TRBJ2-2

CDR3 DNA: TGTGCCAGCAGACGCCTCCGGGACAGAGAGCAGTACTTC
CDR3 protein: CASRRLRDREQYF
clone size: many
D gene: TRBD1
V gene: TRBV2
CDR3 length: 13
J gene: TRBJ2-7

CDR3 DNA: TGTGCCAGCAGCTTAGTGGTAGGGTTCGGGCAAGAGACCCAGTACTTC
CDR3 protein: CASSLVVGFGQETQYF
clone size: many
D gene: -
V gene: TRBV7-6
CDR3 length: 16
J gene: TRBJ2-5

CDR3 DNA: TGTGCCAGCCCTATGTACAATGAGCAGTTCTTC
CDR3 protein: CASPMYNEQFF
clone size: many
D gene: -
V gene: TRBV6-1
CDR3 length: 11
J gene: TRBJ2-1

CDR3 DNA: TGTGCCAGCAGCCCAAGAGTTTCCTATAATTCACCCCTCCACTTT
CDR3 protein: CASSPRVSYNSPLHF
clone size: few
D gene: -
V gene: TRBV28
CDR3 length: 15
J gene: TRBJ1-6

CDR3 DNA: TGTGCCAGCAGTTTTCACGGCGATGGTGCGCAGCTCTTC
CDR3 protein: CASSFHGDGAQLF
clone size: -
D gene: -
V gene: TRBV12-3/TRBV12-4
CDR3 length: 13
J gene: TRBJ2-1

CDR3 DNA: TGCAGTGCTAGATACGGGAGTACCTACAATGAGCAGTTCTTC
CDR3 protein: CSARYGSTYNEQFF
clone size: few
D gene: -
V gene: TRBV20-1
CDR3 length: 14
J gene: TRBJ2-1

CDR3 DNA: TGTGCCAGCAGTTTAAGGACAGGGGAAAACTATGGCTACACCTTC
CDR3 protein: CASSLRTGENYGYTF
clone size: few
D gene: TRBD1
V gene: TRBV12-3/TRBV12-4
CDR3 length: 15
J gene: TRBJ1-2

CDR3 DNA: TGTGCCAGCAGCTTAGGCACGGACGAGCAGTACTTC
CDR3 protein: CASSLGTDEQYF
clone size: many
D gene: -
V gene: TRBV13
CDR3 length: 12
J gene: TRBJ2-7

CDR3 DNA: TGCGCCAGCAGCTTGGAGCTGGGTAGAACGAACACTGAAGCTTTCTTT
CDR3 protein: CASSLELGRTNTEAFF
clone size: many
D gene: -
V gene: TRBV5-1
CDR3 length: 16
J gene: TRBJ1-1

CDR3 DNA: TGCGCCAGCAGCCAAGAACCCCGGGGACAATTCGAATATGGCTACACCTTC
CDR3 protein: CASSQEPRGQFEYGYTF
clone size: -
D gene: -
V gene: TRBV4-1
CDR3 length: 17
J gene: TRBJ1-2